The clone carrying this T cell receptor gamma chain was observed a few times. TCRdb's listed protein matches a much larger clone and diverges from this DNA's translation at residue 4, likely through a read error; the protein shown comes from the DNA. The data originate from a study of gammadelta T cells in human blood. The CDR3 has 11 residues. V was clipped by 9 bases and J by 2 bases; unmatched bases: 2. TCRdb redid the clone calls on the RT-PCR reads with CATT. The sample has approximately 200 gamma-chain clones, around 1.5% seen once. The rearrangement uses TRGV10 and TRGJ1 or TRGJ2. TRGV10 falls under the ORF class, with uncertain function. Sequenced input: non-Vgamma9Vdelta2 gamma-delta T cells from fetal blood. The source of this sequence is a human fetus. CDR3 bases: TGTGCTGCGTGTGATTATTATAAGAAACTCTTT. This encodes CAACDYYKKLF.